These 6 T cell receptor beta chains were sequenced from one sample in a study of response to subunit inactivated influenza vaccine. TCRdb independently ran MiXCR on the RT-PCR reads; one entry per CDR3 protein. This table holds more than 450,000 distinct CDR3 sequences, about 10% found once. These data were also reused for a study on T cells expressing NK-cell markers. As reported in that work: UMI-tagged 5'RACE template switching yielded the TCR beta cDNA.

The source material was PBMCs from blood, sampled on the day of vaccination. The receptor set was obtained from a man in his fifties who received an inactivated influenza vaccine.

This clonotype came up many times. The V call is TRBV4-1, the J call TRBJ2-3; 10 bases agree with TRBD1. The CDR3 has 15 residues. Per the germline V gene, CDR1 is MGHRA and CDR2 is YSYEKL. Trimming cost V 2 bases and J 6 bases; bases outside gene matches: 5. CDR3 sequence reads: CASSQIGTGDDTQYF. The CDR3 DNA reads TGCGCCAGCAGCCAAATCGGGACAGGGGATGATACGCAGTATTTT.

The rearrangement uses TRBV7-2 and TRBJ2-3; either TRBD1 or TRBD2 may supply D (5 bases each). Per the germline V gene, CDR1 is SGHTA and CDR2 is FQGNSA. The CDR3 consists of 16 residues. V was pared by 5 bases and J by 0 bases, with 15 bases between. CDR3 sequence (DNA): TGTGCCAGCAGCACCAGGACGGGGCCAAGCACAGATACGCAGTATTTT. Its translation is CASSTRTGPSTDTQYF.

In this sample, this clonotype turned up many times. The CDR3 DNA follows: TGTGCCAGCAGTTCCCTAGCGGGCCCCAATGAGCAGTTCTTC. This codes for CASSSLAGPNEQFF. V is TRBV12-3 or TRBV12-4 and J is TRBJ2-1, with 8 bases lining up with TRBD2. The CDR3 has 14 amino acids. Germline trimming cut 4 bases from V and 6 bases from J; bases unmatched to any gene: 5.

The rearrangement joins TRBV7-6 to TRBJ2-2; 10 nucleotides align to TRBD1. With V trimmed by 4 bases and J by 4 bases, 6 bases remained unmatched. The CDR3 is 16 residues long. CDR1 and CDR2 (germline): SGHVS, FNYEAQ. CDR3 DNA: TGTGCCAGCAGCTCGGACAGGGGGAAGGGCACCGGGGAGCTGTTTTTT. Translation gives CASSSDRGKGTGELFF.

This clonotype was seen more than once but under ten times. The V gene is TRBV5-1, the J gene TRBJ1-4; D remains ambiguous. Per germline, CDR1 SGHRS and CDR2 YFSETQ. With 3 bases removed from V and 0 bases from J, the gap between germline ends came to 9 bases. The CDR3 contains 15 residues. CDR3: CASSSSDATNEKLFF. The DNA for the CDR3 is TGCGCCAGCAGCTCCTCAGATGCAACTAATGAAAAACTGTTTTTT. Together with reference TRBV5-1 and TRBJ1-4, the CDR3 gives the full variable domain: KAGVTQTPRYLIKTRGQQVTLSCSPISGHRSVSWYQQTPGQGLQFLFEYFSETQRNKGNFPGRFSGRQFSNSRSEMNVSTLELGDSALYLCASSSSDATNEKLFFGSGTQLSVL.

This clonotype was observed a few times. The chain links TRBV29-1 to TRBJ2-7; the D is unclear. CDR1 is SQVTM and CDR2 is ANQGSEA in the germline V gene. The germline V and J ends were trimmed by 4 bases and 6 bases, with 16 bases remaining between them. This CDR3 has 13 amino acids. The chain's CDR3 is CSVAGSPRGEQYF. As DNA, the CDR3 is TGCAGCGTTGCTGGGTCCCCCCGAGGCGAGCAGTACTTC.